The 13 T cell receptor beta chains below come from one sample, sequenced in a study of shared clonotypes between healthy human individuals. Positive CCR7 selection of CD45RO-negative cells yielded the naive CD8 cells, and terminally differentiated effector memory CD45RA+ cells were excluded. Assay used: immunoSEQ multiplex PCR; TCRdb lists only in-frame clones, some missing. The sample holds some 2,100,000 clones; just over 90% are singletons and the top ten take 1.5% to 2%. The specimen was naive CD8+ T cells from PBMCs. The receptors shown here come from a man between 18 and 35 years old in good health. Some clones in this sample may be carry-over from other donors' samples.

This chain joins TRBV19 and TRBJ2-2; 9 nucleotides agree with TRBD1. This CDR3 spans 17 amino acids. CDR1 LNHDA and CDR2 SQIVND come from the germline V gene (reference sequence). The trim removed 0 bases at V and 2 bases at J, leaving 4 bases unmatched. The CDR3 DNA is TGTGCCAGTAGTATAGAACAGGGGGCGTCAAACACCGGGGAGCTGTTTTTT. Protein sequence: CASSIEQGASNTGELFF.

V gene TRBV6-6 combines with J gene TRBJ1-2; D remains unclear. V shed 6 bases and J shed 8 bases, with 16 bases lying between them. Germline CDR1 reads MNHNY; CDR2 reads SVGAGI (reference sequence). CDR3 length equals 13 residues. The CDR3 sequence is CASSPNTIWGYTF. CDR3 DNA sequence: TGTGCCAGCAGCCCCAACACCATCTGGGGCTACACCTTC.

The CDR3: CASSIGQSPNTGELFF. CDR3 sequence (DNA): TGTGCCAGCAGCATAGGGCAAAGCCCGAACACCGGGGAGCTGTTTTTT. The chain joins TRBV7-9 to TRBJ2-2; no definite D call. V shed 5 bases and J shed 0 bases, with 13 bases lying between them. CDR3 length: 16 residues. CDR1 and CDR2 from the germline V gene are SEHNR and FQNEAQ (reference sequence). The whole variable domain, remainder taken from reference TRBV7-9 and TRBJ2-2, is DTGVSQNPRHKITKRGQNVTFRCDPISEHNRLYWYRQTLGQGPEFLTYFQNEAQLEKSRLLSDRFSAERPKGSFSTLEIQRTEQGDSAMYLCASSIGQSPNTGELFFGEGSRLTVL.

This chain connects TRBV11-2 to TRBJ2-7; 7 nucleotides agree with TRBD1. With V trimmed by 5 bases and J by 5 bases, 24 bases remained unmatched. Germline assignment: CDR1 SGHAT and CDR2 FQNNGV. This CDR3 spans 19 amino acids. The CDR3 coding sequence is TGTGCCAGCAGCCTCAGTCCCGGGACAGTCATCGGTTGGGGGCACGAGCAGTACTTC. Translation gives CASSLSPGTVIGWGHEQYF.

The J gene is TRBJ2-3, the V gene TRBV9; no firm D call. The germline V gene encodes CDR1 SGDLS and CDR2 YYNGEE. CDR3 length: 16 amino acids. V lost 4 bases to trimming and J lost 0 bases, with 15 bases between them. CDR3 coding DNA: TGTGCCAGCAGCCCCGGGCTAGAGGATAGCACAGATACGCAGTATTTT. This translates into CASSPGLEDSTDTQYF.

The CDR3 DNA follows: TGCGCCAGCAGCCAAGAAAGGGGTCGGGGGGATCCGAACACCGGGGAGCTGTTTTTT. Its translation is CASSQERGRGDPNTGELFF. The chain is built from TRBV4-1 and TRBJ2-2, with 7 bases that match TRBD2. Germline CDR1 MGHRA, CDR2 YSYEKL. This CDR3 contains 19 residues. J gave up 0 bases and V 0 bases, and 10 bases lay outside the gene matches.

The rearrangement uses TRBV9 and TRBJ2-1, with D perhaps matching TRBD1 or TRBD2 (5 bases each). The length of the CDR3 is 12 residues. V was cut by 4 bases and J by 9 bases, with 11 bases left in between. Germline V gene sequence: CDR1 SGDLS, CDR2 YYNGEE. CDR3: CASSSGTGEQFF. CDR3 coding DNA: TGTGCCAGCAGCTCTGGGACGGGTGAGCAGTTCTTC.

The gene calls are TRBV27 and TRBJ2-7; 8 nucleotides line up with TRBD2. In germline, CDR1 is MNHEY, CDR2 SMNVEV (reference sequence). Germline trimming cut 2 bases from V and 7 bases from J; bases unmatched to any gene: 7. CDR3 size: 14 residues. CDR3 loop: CASSLAGGVWEQYF. The CDR3 bases are TGTGCCAGCAGTTTAGCGGGAGGCGTGTGGGAGCAGTACTTC.

This sequence joins TRBV4-3 and TRBJ2-5; TRBD2 aligns across 10 bases. V gave up 6 bases and J gave up 4 bases; unmatched junction bases: 8. Germline loops: CDR1 LGHNA, CDR2 YSLEER. CDR3 length: 15 amino acids. Here the CDR3 reads CASSPTSGSAETQYF. Here the CDR3 DNA reads TGCGCCAGCAGTCCGACTAGCGGGTCAGCAGAGACCCAGTACTTC.

The CDR3: CASSQEWLGTGELFF. The DNA of the CDR3 is TGCGCCAGCAGCCAAGAATGGCTAGGTACCGGGGAGCTGTTTTTT. The V gene is TRBV4-3, the J gene TRBJ2-2; no reliable D call. Germline loops: CDR1 LGHNA, CDR2 YSLEER. Trimming left V 0 bases short and J 5 bases short, with 10 bases between. This CDR3 has 15 amino acids.

The chain links TRBV30 to TRBJ1-4; D remains ambiguous. CDR1 and CDR2 from the germline V gene are GTSNPN and SVGIG (reference sequence). The CDR3 covers 13 residues. V was clipped by 3 bases and J by 10 bases, with 15 bases between them. For the CDR3, the DNA is TGTGCCTGGAGAGATGGGCCCGGCCGAAAACTGTTTTTT. It specifies CAWRDGPGRKLFF.

This clone was observed a few times. The sample contains more than one DNA sequence encoding this CDR3. This chain links TRBV27 with TRBJ2-2, with D unresolved. CDR1 is MNHEY, CDR2 SMNVEV, per germline (reference sequence). This CDR3 is built from 11 residues. V was cut by 3 bases and J by 6 bases, with 2 bases left in between. The CDR3 loop reads CASSFAGELFF. The CDR3 region has the DNA TGTGCCAGCAGTTTTGCCGGGGAGCTGTTTTTT.

This clone was recorded only once. Different DNA sequences within this sample yield the same CDR3. The J gene is TRBJ2-5, the V gene TRBV15; maybe TRBD2 (6 bases). The CDR3 sequence is 15 residues long. The germline CDR1 and CDR2 sequences are LNHNV and YYDKDF (reference sequence). Trimming pared 1 base from V and 0 bases from J, leaving 9 bases between. CDR3 DNA: TGTGCCACCAGCAGAGGCGGAGGGTACCAAGAGACCCAGTACTTC. Translating it yields CATSRGGGYQETQYF.